One and the same sample provided the 12 T cell receptor beta chains below, sequenced in a study of PD-1 blockade in classical Hodgkin lymphoma. TCRdb's copy holds only in-frame clones and misses some; the assay was immunoSEQ multiplex PCR. The sample records roughly 24,000 clones, over 70% being singletons. The patients all showed relapse after autologous stem cell transplantation, while their brentuximab vedotin exposure varied. Sequencing was performed on peripheral blood mononuclear cells (PBMCs), taken before the second cycle of nivolumab. Receptors originate from a human donor with classical Hodgkin lymphoma.

V and J are TRBV28 and TRBJ2-1; 10 bases are shared with TRBD1. CDR3 length: 15 residues. The ends lost 6 bases at V and 6 bases at J; junction bases unmatched: 8. The germline CDR1 and CDR2 sequences are MDHEN and SYDVKM. CDR3 region: CASSRTGTGVNEQFF. DNA for the CDR3: TGTGCCAGCAGCCGGACCGGGACAGGGGTCAATGAGCAGTTCTTC.

The chain links TRBV10-3 to TRBJ2-5; D not certain. V lost 6 bases, J lost 0 bases, and 14 bases lay in between. The CDR3 is 15 amino acids. Germline CDR1 reads ENHRY; CDR2 reads SYGVKD. CDR3 in DNA: TGTGCCATCAGCGAACAAAAGACGTACCAAGAGACCCAGTACTTC. It translates to CAISEQKTYQETQYF.

This clone showed up just a few times. The rearrangement links TRBV29-1 to TRBJ2-3; D unclear. The V end was cut by 5 bases, the J end by 3 bases, with 6 bases between. In germline, CDR1 is SQVTM, CDR2 ANQGSEA. The CDR3 consists of 11 residues. CDR3 DNA: TGCAGCGTTTTCGTAACAGATACGCAGTATTTT. It is translated as CSVFVTDTQYF.

Only one count was recorded for this clone. The chain links TRBV6-1 to TRBJ2-1; D remains ambiguous. V was shortened by 1 base and J by 3 bases, with 7 bases between the two germline ends. Germline CDR1 MNHNS, CDR2 SASEGT. The CDR3 covers 14 residues. CDR3 sequence (DNA): TGTGCCAGCAGTGAAGTAAACTTCTACAATGAGCAGTTCTTC. Protein product: CASSEVNFYNEQFF.

This chain connects TRBV27 to TRBJ2-5, with D tentatively TRBD2 (7 bases). The CDR3 contains 13 residues. Trimming took 3 bases from V and 7 from J, leaving 12 bases between them. Germline V gene sequence: CDR1 MNHEY, CDR2 SMNVEV (reference sequence). The CDR3 loop reads CASSLVRGGTQYF. CDR3 DNA: TGTGCCAGCAGTTTGGTGAGGGGGGGGACCCAGTACTTC.

The chain combines TRBV27 with TRBJ2-3; maybe TRBD2 (6 bases). V gave up 5 bases and J gave up 2 bases, with 17 bases separating them. This CDR3 comprises 16 residues. Germline CDR1 and CDR2: MNHEY and SMNVEV (reference sequence). CDR3 DNA: TGTGCCAGCAGTCAAGGAGGGCCTCGGGTCACAGATACGCAGTATTTT. This encodes CASSQGGPRVTDTQYF.

The chain joins TRBV5-1 to TRBJ2-5; D possibly corresponds to TRBD1 (6 bases). The CDR3 extends over 14 amino acids. The ends were cut back, 4 bases at V and 3 bases at J, with 13 bases in the middle. CDR1 and CDR2 (germline): SGHRS, YFSETQ. The CDR3 loop is CASSPGQNKETQYF. In DNA form, the CDR3 reads TGCGCCAGCAGCCCTGGACAGAATAAAGAGACCCAGTACTTC.

The rearrangement joins TRBV6-1 to TRBJ2-3, with 12 bases aligning to TRBD2. CDR3 length: 15 residues. The ends lost 10 bases at V and 1 base at J; junction bases unmatched: 6. Per the germline V gene, CDR1 is MNHNS and CDR2 is SASEGT. The CDR3 nucleotides are TGTGCCACCGGAAGACTAGCGGGGGGCACAGATACGCAGTATTTT. It codes for CATGRLAGGTDTQYF.

The chain employs TRBV12-2 and TRBJ2-3; the table's D call, TRBD2, was not checked against the DNA. TRBV12-2 is given as a pseudogene. The CDR3 spans 15 residues. CDR3 nucleotides: TGTGCAAGTCGCTTAGATCGGGAGTTTTCCGATACGCAGTATTTT. Protein product: CASRLDREFSDTQYF.

This clone is medium-sized (0.01 to 0.1%) by share. The chain links TRBV29-1 to TRBJ2-2; D uncertain. The V gene's germline CDR1 is SQVTM and CDR2 ANQGSEA. The CDR3 contains 13 residues. Trimming took off 4 bases at V and 4 bases at J, with 10 bases between the two ends. In DNA form, the CDR3 reads TGCAGCGTTGGGAATATGGGCACCGGGGAGCTGTTTTTT. It yields the protein CSVGNMGTGELFF.

This chain links TRBV7-8 with TRBJ1-2; TRBD1 aligns across 9 bases. This CDR3 contains 14 residues. Germline V lookup: CDR1 SGHVS, CDR2 FQNEAQ. The trim removed 5 bases at V and 3 bases at J, leaving 4 bases unmatched. The CDR3 is CASSHTGGYYGYTF. For the CDR3, the DNA is TGTGCCAGCAGCCACACAGGGGGCTACTATGGCTACACCTTC.

This chain connects TRBV2 to TRBJ2-3, with TRBD2 identical over 7 bases. The CDR3 totals 15 residues. From germline, CDR1 is SNHLY and CDR2 FYNNEI. The J segment lost 0 bases and the V segment lost 6 bases, leaving 6 bases of the junction unmatched. The CDR3 coding sequence is TGTGCCAGCAGAAAACGGACTAGTAGCACAGATACGCAGTATTTT. This codes for CASRKRTSSTDTQYF.